These T cell receptor beta chains were read from a single sample in a study of blood T cell repertoires in COVID-19. Clones were sequenced by immunoSEQ multiplex PCR, and TCRdb holds only the in-frame ones, with some missing. The data contain fewer than 300,000 clones, approximately 82% of them singletons. Sequenced sample: peripheral blood. Receptor source: a woman younger than 35 with acute or convalescent COVID-19. Both conserved end residues are trimmed from each CDR3.

j_gene,v_gene,CDR3aa
TRBJ1-2,TRBV4-1,ASSQDVTTYGYT
TRBJ2-7,TRBV5-1,ASSTTSGLSYEQY
TRBJ2-1,TRBV5-1,ASSSGAGGPVGNNEQF
TRBJ1-5,TRBV28,ASSKLKGGGNQPQH
TRBJ2-1,TRBV18,ASSPPRTSANNEQF
TRBJ1-4,TRBV4-3,ASSQGDREWVEKLF
TRBJ1-1,TRBV11-2,ASSLGPVYSLLTEAF
TRBJ2-1,TRBV27,ASSSFGEAYNEQF
TRBJ2-3,TRBV7-2,ASSSMDTQY
TRBJ1-2,TRBV6-5,ASSQQGALPYGYT
TRBJ2-1,TRBV2,ASSVRLAGGVYNEQF